This T cell receptor (beta chain) was captured in a study of blood T cell repertoires in COVID-19 (dated by TCRdb to 2020 to 2022). About the full investigation: Collaborator samples came from the United States, Italy and Spain and covered acute and convalescent phases of COVID-19. A freely available public database, intended as a resource for researchers studying the immune response to SARS-CoV-2, is where the repertoires were released. Where HLA class I and class II types were available, the types were taken from metadata supplied by the sample provider, not from assay-based typing. The material from the prospective study consisted of cDNA or gDNA derived from T cells, B-cell-depleted T cells, or PBMCs. Subjects who had been exposed to COVID-19, were actively infected with it, or had recovered from it provided the deeply sampled blood TCRbeta repertoires that made up the dataset. Samples were obtained from the ongoing ImmuneRACE study (first 160 participants) and from 1,000 to 1,500 subjects provided by 6 global collaborators. Sample metadata almost always included a de-identified subject ID, COVID-19 status, age in years and sex. Points the paper makes about the study in general: The quantity of clinical and demographic metadata differed by source and by participant and was supplied without curation.

In the germline V gene, CDR1 corresponds to MGHRA and CDR2 to YSYEKL. The CDR3 measures 15 amino acids from cysteine to phenylalanine. Only the CDR3 DNA is retained, 45 bases long and in frame from the first base. V drops 2 bases and J drops 3 bases, leaving 11 bases in between. At one collaborating source in Seattle, patients were enrolled during active infection and were followed longitudinally through the course of disease. The collaborating institutions used their own protocols to collect whole blood in K2EDTA tubes. For TCRbeta analysis, collaborators shipped samples as frozen whole blood, isolated PBMCs, or DNA extracted from either of those sample types. TCRbeta CDR3 regions were amplified from genomic DNA by means of the immunoSEQ Assay, a bias-controlled multiplex PCR. In the original analysis: Nucleated cell counts per sample were estimated from amplification of reference gene primers within the assay. To quantify the absolute abundance of each unique TCRbeta CDR3 rearrangement, sequence reads were collapsed and filtered. For each sample, productive Simpson clonality was calculated as the square root of Simpson's diversity index over productive rearrangements. TCRdb retrieved this table from immuneACCESS and kept in-frame rearrangements only. Not all clones are present; in checked studies, unresolved V genes account for under half, and no reason is known for the remainder. The V and J calls and clone size are taken from that table; D and trimming were inferred from the DNA. This sample comprises about 120,000 clones, 90% of them detected only once. The ten largest make up 3.8% of the sample.

For this clone: Its antigen has not been determined. No much larger clone is present one base from it, and per-base qualities are unavailable.

Sequenced: peripheral blood. The rearrangement joined TRBV4-1 to TRBJ1-3, with the D gene call left open. The sequence derives from an older woman with COVID-19, enrolled during active disease. At the DNA level, the sequence is TGCGCCAGCAGCCAACCCCGACAAATTGGAAACACCATATATTTT. Translated, this gives CASSQPRQIGNTIYF.